The source of this TCR beta chain is a study of blood T cells in healthy people across ages. This clonotype was counted between two and nine times. Using a J-beta primer mix together with a sample-barcoded 5' primer, a second PCR was run for roughly 7 to 11 cycles. A single record per CDR3 protein comes from TCRdb applying MiXCR to the 5' RACE reads. Here the sample spans some 1.5 million distinct CDR3 sequences, approximately 43% being singletons. Germline assignment: CDR1 LGHNA and CDR2 YSLEER. Trimming took 4 bases from V and 5 from J, leaving 21 bases between them. This CDR3 contains 17 residues. This sequence joins TRBV4-3 and TRBJ1-3; TRBD1 is a possible D gene (5 bases). The sequence was obtained from a woman aged 18-35 years in good health. Specimen: blood. CDR3 protein: CASSLKGSGAIRNTIYF. CDR3 coding DNA: TGCGCCAGCAGCCTCAAGGGGTCCGGGGCGATAAGAAACACCATATATTTT.